This T cell receptor beta chain stems from a study of cytomegalovirus exposure and HLA in healthy donors. Regarding the study as a whole: Judged likely to be a sequencing artifact was a cluster of highly shared sequence variants. Most TCR sequences were uncommon, yet certain public TCRs appeared in many donors.

The primer mix had 60 Vbeta and 13 Jbeta primers. Assay used: immunoSEQ multiplex PCR; TCRdb lists only in-frame clones, some missing. Of roughly 44,000 clones detected, roughly 80% appear once; the ten largest clones hold around 3%. This CDR3 region has 15 residues. The V gene end was trimmed by 3 bases and the J gene end by 0 bases; junction bases not matched to a gene: 6. Germline V gene data show CDR1 as SGHNT and CDR2 as YYREEE (reference sequence). In its sample, this clone was seen a few times. The antigen is undetermined. Source material: PBMCs. The source is a man over 45 in good health and CMV-seronegative. The V call is TRBV5-4, the J call TRBJ2-7, with 7 bases identical to TRBD2. Here the CDR3 DNA reads TGTGCCAGCAGCTATTTAGCGGGCAGCTCCTACGAGCAGTACTTC. It yields the protein CASSYLAGSSYEQYF.